This T cell receptor beta chain stems from a study of blood T cell repertoires in COVID-19. Trimming took 7 bases from V and 7 from J, leaving 16 bases between them. This CDR3 is built from 12 residues. The germline CDR1 and CDR2 sequences are GTSNPN and SVGIG (reference sequence). Assay used: immunoSEQ multiplex PCR; TCRdb lists only in-frame clones, some missing. This sample has some 150,000 clones, with about 89% found just once. The sequenced sample consisted of peripheral blood. The sequence was collected from a man aged 55 to 70 with active or convalescent COVID-19. The gene calls are TRBV30 and TRBJ1-2; TRBD1 is a possible D gene (6 bases). CDR3 sequence reads: CASSPQGGGYTF. CDR3 bases: TGTGCCTCCTCGCCACAGGGTGGTGGCTACACCTTC. The whole variable domain, filled in from reference TRBV30 and TRBJ1-2, reads SQTIHQWPATLVQPVGSPLSLECTVEGTSNPNLYWYRQAAGRGLQLLFYSVGIGQISSEVPQNLSASRPQDRQFILSSKKLLLSDSGFYLCASSPQGGGYTFGSGTRLTVV.